A single sample gave rise to the 24 T cell receptor beta chains below, sequenced in a study of blood T cell repertoires in COVID-19. Libraries were prepared by immunoSEQ multiplex PCR; TCRdb keeps only in-frame clonotypes and omits some of them. Among tens of thousands of clones listed, around 83% were seen once. The sequenced sample was peripheral blood. Every receptor here comes from a man in his 70s with active COVID-19.

V is TRBV6-5 and J is TRBJ2-2; 9 nucleotides align to TRBD1. CDR1 is MNHEY and CDR2 is SVGAGI in the germline V gene. The V segment lost 5 bases and the J segment 8 bases; nucleotides outside the gene matches: 6. CDR3 length: 14 residues. CDR3 in amino acids: CASSPDRGRGELFF. CDR3 DNA: TGTGCCAGCAGTCCTGACAGGGGGAGAGGGGAGCTGTTTTTT.

This chain links TRBV19 with TRBJ1-1, with a tentative D call TRBD1 (5 bases). Germline lookup yields CDR1 LNHDA and CDR2 SQIVND (reference sequence). The CDR3 spans 14 residues. With 5 bases removed from V and 0 bases from J, the gap between germline ends came to 10 bases. The CDR3 nucleotides are TGTGCCAGTAGTGTTGGACAAATGAACACTGAAGCTTTCTTT. Translation gives CASSVGQMNTEAFF.

The chain is built from TRBV5-5 and TRBJ1-5; maybe TRBD1 (6 bases). Germline V CDR1 and CDR2: SGHKS, YYEKEE (reference sequence). Between the trimmed V and J ends, which lost 3 bases and 2 bases, there was a span of 12 bases. The CDR3 runs to 15 residues. The CDR3 nucleotides read TGTGCCAGCAGCTCGGGGGGCTTCGGCAATCAGCCCCAGCATTTT. It is translated as CASSSGGFGNQPQHF. Full variable domain (outside the CDR3, taken from reference TRBV5-5 and TRBJ1-5): DAGVTQSPTHLIKTRGQQVTLRCSPISGHKSVSWYQQVLGQGPQFIFQYYEKEERGRGNFPDRFSARQFPNYSSELNVNALLLGDSALYLCASSSGGFGNQPQHFGDGTRLSIL.

This rearrangement joins TRBV15 to TRBJ2-7; 7 nucleotides match TRBD1. Germline assignment: CDR1 LNHNV and CDR2 YYDKDF (reference sequence). V was clipped by 3 bases and J by 0 bases; unmatched bases: 11. This CDR3 has 17 amino acids. The CDR3 loop is CATSSDRVYGGSYEQYF. The DNA for the CDR3 is TGTGCCACCAGCAGCGACAGGGTTTACGGTGGCTCCTACGAGCAGTACTTC.

V is TRBV6-5 and J is TRBJ1-4; a possible D gene is TRBD1 (5 bases). V lost 7 bases, J lost 0 bases, and 9 bases lay in between. Germline V CDR1 and CDR2: MNHEY, SVGAGI. The CDR3 extends over 14 amino acids. The CDR3 protein is CASTGGSTNEKLFF. As DNA, the CDR3 is TGTGCCAGCACGGGGGGATCAACTAATGAAAAACTGTTTTTT.

The gene calls are TRBV18 and TRBJ2-7; the match to TRBD2 covers 10 bases. CDR1 and CDR2 from the germline V gene are KGHSH and LQKENI. The CDR3 has 18 residues. V was pared by 3 bases and J by 1 base, with 12 bases of the junction left unmatched. The CDR3 spells CASSPPGLAGAQSYEQYF. CDR3 DNA: TGTGCCAGCTCACCTCCGGGCCTAGCGGGGGCTCAATCCTACGAGCAGTACTTC.

The chain uses TRBV7-2 and TRBJ2-2; 11 positions agree with TRBD2. Germline values: CDR1 SGHTA, CDR2 FQGNSA. With 0 bases clipped from V and 4 bases from J, the junction kept 7 bases outside the gene matches. The CDR3 runs to 18 residues. CDR3 residues: CASSLAVLAGGLTGELFF. The CDR3 DNA reads TGTGCCAGCAGCTTAGCGGTGCTAGCGGGGGGCCTCACCGGGGAGCTGTTTTTT.

This clone has more than one count but fewer than ten. V gene TRBV10-3 combines with J gene TRBJ1-6; 7 bases line up with TRBD1. There are 14 residues in the CDR3. Germline values: CDR1 ENHRY, CDR2 SYGVKD. The V gene end was trimmed by 8 bases and the J gene end by 5 bases; junction bases not matched to a gene: 6. The CDR3, as DNA: TGTGCCATCTCCCTCGACAGGGATAATTCACCCCTCCACTTT. Translation: CAISLDRDNSPLHF.

V is TRBV6-5 and J is TRBJ2-5, with 11 bases matching TRBD2. The length of the CDR3 is 15 residues. Germline values: CDR1 MNHEY, CDR2 SVGAGI. J gave up 5 bases and V 4 bases, and 6 bases lay outside the gene matches. CDR3 region: CASSSVAGGRETQYF. CDR3 coding DNA: TGTGCCAGCAGTTCCGTAGCGGGGGGGCGCGAGACCCAGTACTTC.

The chain recombines TRBV19 with TRBJ2-7; D may be TRBD1 (6 bases). V lost 5 bases and J 0 bases, leaving 20 bases between the germline ends. Germline V lookup: CDR1 LNHDA, CDR2 SQIVND (reference sequence). The CDR3 is 17 amino acids. CDR3 nucleotides: TGTGCCAGTAGTTCACCGACCGACAGGCCGAGCTCCTACGAGCAGTACTTC. Translating it yields CASSSPTDRPSSYEQYF.

The V call is TRBV5-1, the J call TRBJ1-2; the match to TRBD1 covers 7 bases. Germline assignment: CDR1 SGHRS and CDR2 YFSETQ. The CDR3 covers 14 residues. With V trimmed by 4 bases and J by 2 bases, 5 bases remained unmatched. DNA for the CDR3: TGCGCCAGCAGCCCTGGACAGGAGAACTATGGCTACACCTTC. It yields the protein CASSPGQENYGYTF.

This clone was observed once. The rearrangement links TRBV18 to TRBJ2-5; 10 bases are shared with TRBD1. Per germline, CDR1 KGHSH and CDR2 LQKENI. V was pared by 3 bases and J by 3 bases, with 1 base of the junction left unmatched. This CDR3 has 14 residues. This chain's CDR3 is CASSPGTGEETQYF. The DNA for the CDR3 is TGTGCCAGCTCACCTGGGACAGGGGAAGAGACCCAGTACTTC. Looking up the rest from reference TRBV18 and TRBJ2-5 gives the full variable domain: NAGVMQNPRHLVRRRGQEARLRCSPMKGHSHVYWYRQLPEEGLKFMVYLQKENIIDESGMPKERFSAEFPKEGPSILRIQQVVRGDSAAYFCASSPGTGEETQYFGPGTRLLVL.

V and J are TRBV5-4 and TRBJ2-2, with TRBD1 matching 9 bases. CDR1 is SGHNT, CDR2 YYREEE, per germline (reference sequence). CDR3 length: 17 residues. Trimming at V came to 0 bases and at J to 3 bases, leaving 6 bases not matched to a gene. The CDR3 loop is CASSLAGQGYYTGELFF. The CDR3 DNA reads TGTGCCAGCAGCTTGGCCGGACAGGGGTATTACACCGGGGAGCTGTTTTTT.

This clone has a single count. This rearrangement joins TRBV19 to TRBJ2-7, with 11 bases lining up with TRBD1. Germline V gene sequence: CDR1 LNHDA, CDR2 SQIVND (reference sequence). CDR3 size: 16 residues. After removal of 9 bases from V and 3 bases from J, the junction contained 13 bases not matched to a gene. The CDR3 loop reads CARTRDRGYSHYEQYF. CDR3 sequence (DNA): TGTGCCAGAACAAGGGACAGGGGGTATAGCCACTACGAGCAGTACTTC.

This sequence joins TRBV7-9 and TRBJ1-1, with D possibly matching TRBD1 (5 bases). Trimming pared 5 bases from V and 10 bases from J, leaving 11 bases between. Germline V lookup: CDR1 SEHNR, CDR2 FQNEAQ (reference sequence). The length of the CDR3 is 11 residues. The CDR3 DNA follows: TGTGCCAGCAGCGACAGTTGGTCAGCTTTCTTT. Translation: CASSDSWSAFF.

The chain couples TRBV2 to TRBJ1-2, with 9 nucleotides matching TRBD1. V lost 4 bases to trimming and J lost 8 bases; unmatched junction nucleotides: 5. This CDR3 has 13 amino acids. CDR1 and CDR2 from the germline V gene are SNHLY and FYNNEI. The CDR3 reads CASSGHRGQGYTF. The CDR3 DNA sequence: TGTGCCAGCAGTGGGCACAGGGGGCAGGGCTACACCTTC.

This clone has just one count. CDR3 sequence (DNA): TGTGCCAGCAGCCCTGGGACTTTCCCGGGTACGCAGTATTTT. Its translation is CASSPGTFPGTQYF. The V gene is TRBV14, the J gene TRBJ2-3; D is perhaps TRBD2 (6 bases). V gave up 4 bases and J gave up 8 bases, with 16 bases separating them. The CDR3 consists of 14 residues. CDR1 is SGHDN and CDR2 is FVKESK in the germline V gene.

The chain employs TRBV3-1 (or the pseudogene TRBV3-2) and TRBJ1-2, with 9 positions matching TRBD1. J lost 8 bases, V lost 3 bases, and 7 bases had no gene match. In germline, CDR1 is LGHDT, CDR2 YNNKEL (reference sequence). CDR3 size: 14 residues. The CDR3 reads CASSHLQGAGGYTF. The CDR3 nucleotides are TGTGCCAGCAGCCACCTACAGGGGGCTGGAGGCTACACCTTC.

The chain employs TRBV27 and TRBJ2-3; 7 positions agree with TRBD2. V shed 6 bases and J 1 base; nucleotides not matched to a gene: 7. In germline, CDR1 is MNHEY, CDR2 SMNVEV (reference sequence). The CDR3 totals 15 residues. This CDR3 is CASSHGGTRTDTQYF. The CDR3, as DNA: TGTGCCAGCAGCCACGGGGGGACTCGCACAGATACGCAGTATTTT.

This clone was seen a few times. The chain couples TRBV4-3 to TRBJ2-3; TRBD2 matches 9 bases. The germline V gene encodes CDR1 LGHNA and CDR2 YSLEER. V was clipped by 0 bases and J by 5 bases; unmatched bases: 12. CDR3 length: 18 residues. The CDR3 DNA reads TGCGCCAGCAGCCAAGATTCGGCGCTAGCGGGGCAGGGAGATACGCAGTATTTT. It translates to CASSQDSALAGQGDTQYF.

V and J are TRBV5-1 and TRBJ2-1, with TRBD2 as a possible D gene (5 bases). The CDR3 consists of 12 residues. From germline, CDR1 is SGHRS and CDR2 YFSETQ. V lost 3 bases and J lost 10, with 11 bases in between. CDR3 in DNA: TGCGCCAGCAGCTCTGCTAAGCGGGAGCAGTTCTTC. Amino acid sequence: CASSSAKREQFF.

The gene calls are TRBV6-6 and TRBJ1-2, with D possibly being TRBD1 (6 bases). V was shortened by 7 bases and J by 4 bases, with 13 bases between the two germline ends. This CDR3 spans 13 amino acids. Germline CDR1 and CDR2: MNHNY and SVGAGI (reference sequence). The CDR3 loop reads CASKLDSSYGYTF. The CDR3 DNA is TGTGCCAGCAAACTGGACAGCTCCTATGGCTACACCTTC.

The chain employs TRBV5-1 and TRBJ2-7, with 11 bases aligning to TRBD2. The CDR3 spans 14 residues. Germline CDR1 SGHRS, CDR2 YFSETQ. With V trimmed by 5 bases and J by 3 bases, 4 bases remained unmatched. CDR3 in DNA: TGCGCCAGCAGACTGACTAGCGGGGTCTACGAGCAGTACTTC. Its protein product is CASRLTSGVYEQYF.

The chain uses TRBV11-2 and TRBJ2-3; D is possibly TRBD2 (6 bases). V was shortened by 4 bases and J by 6 bases, with 14 bases between the two germline ends. Looked up from germline, CDR1 is SGHAT and CDR2 is FQNNGV. This CDR3 has 14 residues. CDR3 region: CASSSRLVSDTQYF. In nucleotides, the CDR3 is TGTGCCAGCAGCTCACGACTAGTTTCCGATACGCAGTATTTT.